These T cell receptor beta chains were read from a single sample in a study of blood T cell repertoires in COVID-19. TCRdb's table, derived via immunoSEQ multiplex PCR, lists solely in-frame clones and lacks some. The repertoire holds about 200,000 clones, with 80% to 90% as singletons. The specimen sequenced was peripheral blood. Receptor source: a woman aged 70 to 79 with acute or convalescent COVID-19. The CDR3 runs from the conserved cysteine through the conserved F or W. A D gene is named only where the DNA matches it firmly. Part of the rows lack a size; the others show once, few, many or a class for expanded clones.

v_gene	d_gene	abundance	j_gene	CDR3nt	CDR3aa
TRBV7-6	TRBD2	.	TRBJ2-5	TGTGCCAGCAGCTTCGGGACTACACAAGAGACCCAGTACTTC	CASSFGTTQETQYF
TRBV24-1	TRBD1	.	TRBJ1-1	TGTGCCACCAGTGATCGAGGGACAGGGGGCACTGAAGCTTTCTTT	CATSDRGTGGTEAFF
TRBV5-5	.	.	TRBJ1-4	TGTGCCAGCAGCTTAGGGAGGGTCAGCGAAAAACTGTTTTTT	CASSLGRVSEKLFF
TRBV11-3	TRBD2	.	TRBJ2-1	TGTGCCAGCAGCTTGTATTCGGGCGGGAGCTCCTACAATGAGCAGTTCTTC	CASSLYSGGSSYNEQFF
TRBV27	.	.	TRBJ1-4	TGTGCCAGCAGTTTGACACGGGGTCGGGGAAAACTGTTTTTT	CASSLTRGRGKLFF
TRBV16	TRBD1	.	TRBJ1-4	TGTGCCAGCAGACGGGACAGGGGCGCTGCAACTAATGAAAAACTGTTTTTT	CASRRDRGAATNEKLFF
TRBV7-2	.	.	TRBJ1-1	TGTGCCAGCAGCCGGGGGGCCACTGAAGCTTTCTTT	CASSRGATEAFF
TRBV12-3/TRBV12-4	.	.	TRBJ2-6	TGTGCCAGCAGGGAACTCGGGTCCAACGTCCTGACTTTC	CASRELGSNVLTF
TRBV7-2	TRBD1	.	TRBJ1-2	TGTGCCAGCAGCTTAGCCCGTGGGACAGGGGGACGAGCTAACTATGGCTACACCTTC	CASSLARGTGGRANYGYTF
TRBV6-2/TRBV6-3	TRBD1	few	TRBJ1-2	TGTGCCAGCAGTCCCGGGACAGCCTATTATGGCTACACCTTC	CASSPGTAYYGYTF
TRBV11-3	.	.	TRBJ1-5	TGTGCCAGCAGCTTGGGAGACTATAGCAATCAGCCCCAGCATTTT	CASSLGDYSNQPQHF
TRBV7-2	.	once	TRBJ1-6	TGTGCCAGCAGCGTAACGGTTGATTCACCCCTCCACTTT	CASSVTVDSPLHF
TRBV7-9	TRBD1	.	TRBJ2-2	TGTGCCAGCAGTCCCGACAGGGGCGGCACCGGGGAGCTGTTTTTT	CASSPDRGGTGELFF
TRBV7-9	.	.	TRBJ2-5	TGTGCCAGCAGCTTCTATAGCGTCGAGACCCAGTACTTC	CASSFYSVETQYF
TRBV7-9	.	.	TRBJ2-1	TGTGCCAGCAGCTTCGACAGAAAAAACGATGAGCAGTTCTTC	CASSFDRKNDEQFF
TRBV19	TRBD1	.	TRBJ2-3	TGTGCCAGTAGCCCCGAACGACAGGGCCGTACGGATACGCAGTATTTT	CASSPERQGRTDTQYF
TRBV27	.	.	TRBJ2-1	TGTGCCAGCAGTTTTGTGCCTCCATTAGTACCGGGGTACAATGAGCAGTTCTTC	CASSFVPPLVPGYNEQFF
TRBV5-1	TRBD1	.	TRBJ1-6	TGCGCCAGCAGCTTGACAGGGGCAAGAGATAATTCACCCCTCCACTTT	CASSLTGARDNSPLHF
TRBV27	.	once	TRBJ2-3	TGTGCCAGCAGTTTTCTAGCCGGAGATACGCAGTATTTT	CASSFLAGDTQYF
TRBV20-1	.	.	TRBJ1-4	TGCAGTGCTAGCCAGCGGGAAAAACTGTTTTTT	CSASQREKLFF
TRBV12-3/TRBV12-4	.	.	TRBJ1-4	TGTGCCAGCCGTGGGGGGGGCGGAAAACTGTTTTTT	CASRGGGGKLFF
TRBV5-4	.	.	TRBJ1-1	TGTGCCAGCAGCTTGGGTCCCGGGGGCACTGAAGCTTTCTTT	CASSLGPGGTEAFF
TRBV14	.	.	TRBJ2-1	TGTGCCAGCAGCCAAACGGGGTGGAATGAGCAGTTCTTC	CASSQTGWNEQFF
TRBV18	.	.	TRBJ2-7	TGTGCCAGCTCACTAAACCTAGCCACCTACGAGCAGTACTTC	CASSLNLATYEQYF
TRBV5-1	.	few	TRBJ2-7	TGCGCCAGCGGCCCCAACCCCTACGAGCAGTACTTC	CASGPNPYEQYF
TRBV5-1	TRBD1	.	TRBJ1-1	TGCGCCAGCAGCTCATCCACAGGGGGCAACACTGAAGCTTTCTTT	CASSSSTGGNTEAFF
TRBV24-1	.	.	TRBJ1-2	TGTGCCACCAGTGATAAGGCCGGGAGCTACACCTTC	CATSDKAGSYTF
TRBV19	.	.	TRBJ2-5	TGTGCCAGTAGTATTGCCGGCGGCACGGTGGAGACCCAGTACTTC	CASSIAGGTVETQYF
TRBV19	TRBD2	.	TRBJ2-3	TGTGCCAGTAGGCAGGCAGCGGGAGGGCCGGCAGATACGCAGTATTTT	CASRQAAGGPADTQYF
TRBV28	.	few	TRBJ1-1	TGTGCCAGCATGGGGACTGGCACTGAAGCTTTCTTT	CASMGTGTEAFF
TRBV4-1	TRBD1	.	TRBJ1-2	TGCGCCAGCAGCCAAGATCCCGCAGGGGGAAATAACAGAGGCTACACCTTC	CASSQDPAGGNNRGYTF
TRBV18	.	.	TRBJ1-4	TGTGCCAGCTCACCGTCGGCAACTAATGAAAAACTGTTTTTT	CASSPSATNEKLFF
TRBV5-1	.	.	TRBJ2-7	TGCGCCAGCAGCATGCTCCGGGACACACGATACGAGCAGTACTTC	CASSMLRDTRYEQYF
TRBV2	TRBD1	.	TRBJ1-1	TGTGCCAGCATAAAGGGGGCGGTGAACACTGAAGCTTTCTTT	CASIKGAVNTEAFF
TRBV2	.	few	TRBJ1-1	TGTGCCAGCAGGAGGGGGGGCAGGGTGGACACTGAAGCTTTCTTT	CASRRGGRVDTEAFF
TRBV6-2/TRBV6-3	.	.	TRBJ2-5	TGTGCCAGCAGTTACAGCGCGCCGGACCAAGAGACCCAGTACTTC	CASSYSAPDQETQYF
TRBV18	.	.	TRBJ2-5	TGTGCCAGCTCACCACCGGGCCTAGCCGGGGAGACCCAGTACTTC	CASSPPGLAGETQYF
TRBV19	.	.	TRBJ1-1	TGTGCCAGTAGGCCGGGACATATCCCATTT	CASRPGHIPF
TRBV5-1	.	.	TRBJ1-6	TGCGCCAGCGCCCAGGAGGGTTATAATTCACCCCTCCACTTT	CASAQEGYNSPLHF
TRBV11-2	.	.	TRBJ1-2	TGTGCCAGCAGCTTAGACACAGCCCGTTGGAGCTACACCTTC	CASSLDTARWSYTF
TRBV5-1	.	.	TRBJ2-3	TGCGCCAGCAGCTTGACACAACCTAGCACAGATACGCAGTATTTT	CASSLTQPSTDTQYF
TRBV11-2	TRBD1	once	TRBJ1-4	TGTGCCAGCAGCTTAGTGGCAGGGGGCCTCCCTAATGAAAAACTGTTTTTT	CASSLVAGGLPNEKLFF
TRBV19	TRBD1	few	TRBJ1-2	TGTGCCAGTAGTGACACAGGGGGCAGTGGCTATGGCTACACCTTC	CASSDTGGSGYGYTF
TRBV6-6	.	few	TRBJ1-3	TGTGCCAGCAGTTTCAGGGTCTCTGGAAACACCATATATTTT	CASSFRVSGNTIYF
TRBV5-1	.	.	TRBJ2-7	TGCGCCAGCAGCCCTAGGAGGGGGCCGGACTACGAGCAGTACTTC	CASSPRRGPDYEQYF
TRBV28	.	.	TRBJ2-7	TGTGCCAGCAGTCTCTCACCTCGGACCGGTGCGGGCGAGCAGTACTTC	CASSLSPRTGAGEQYF
TRBV10-3	TRBD1	.	TRBJ1-1	TGTGCCATCAGTGCTAACAGGGGATCCACTGAAGCTTTCTTT	CAISANRGSTEAFF
TRBV7-2	TRBD1	.	TRBJ2-1	TGTGCCAGCAGCCAATGGGTCGGGACAGGGGCTCGGTACAATGAGCAGTTCTTC	CASSQWVGTGARYNEQFF
TRBV7-4	.	.	TRBJ2-5	TGTGCCAGCAGCGGGGGCGAGACCCAGTACTTC	CASSGGETQYF
TRBV19	TRBD1	.	TRBJ1-1	TGTGCCAGTAGTCCCCGGGACAGTAAGTACACTGAAGCTTTCTTT	CASSPRDSKYTEAFF
TRBV1	.	.	TRBJ2-2	TGCACCAGCAGCCAAGCTAGCCGGGAGCTGTTTTTT	CTSSQASRELFF
TRBV7-8	.	.	TRBJ1-1	TGTGCCAGCAGCTTAGCACCAGGTAGTGGCACTGAAGCTTTCTTT	CASSLAPGSGTEAFF